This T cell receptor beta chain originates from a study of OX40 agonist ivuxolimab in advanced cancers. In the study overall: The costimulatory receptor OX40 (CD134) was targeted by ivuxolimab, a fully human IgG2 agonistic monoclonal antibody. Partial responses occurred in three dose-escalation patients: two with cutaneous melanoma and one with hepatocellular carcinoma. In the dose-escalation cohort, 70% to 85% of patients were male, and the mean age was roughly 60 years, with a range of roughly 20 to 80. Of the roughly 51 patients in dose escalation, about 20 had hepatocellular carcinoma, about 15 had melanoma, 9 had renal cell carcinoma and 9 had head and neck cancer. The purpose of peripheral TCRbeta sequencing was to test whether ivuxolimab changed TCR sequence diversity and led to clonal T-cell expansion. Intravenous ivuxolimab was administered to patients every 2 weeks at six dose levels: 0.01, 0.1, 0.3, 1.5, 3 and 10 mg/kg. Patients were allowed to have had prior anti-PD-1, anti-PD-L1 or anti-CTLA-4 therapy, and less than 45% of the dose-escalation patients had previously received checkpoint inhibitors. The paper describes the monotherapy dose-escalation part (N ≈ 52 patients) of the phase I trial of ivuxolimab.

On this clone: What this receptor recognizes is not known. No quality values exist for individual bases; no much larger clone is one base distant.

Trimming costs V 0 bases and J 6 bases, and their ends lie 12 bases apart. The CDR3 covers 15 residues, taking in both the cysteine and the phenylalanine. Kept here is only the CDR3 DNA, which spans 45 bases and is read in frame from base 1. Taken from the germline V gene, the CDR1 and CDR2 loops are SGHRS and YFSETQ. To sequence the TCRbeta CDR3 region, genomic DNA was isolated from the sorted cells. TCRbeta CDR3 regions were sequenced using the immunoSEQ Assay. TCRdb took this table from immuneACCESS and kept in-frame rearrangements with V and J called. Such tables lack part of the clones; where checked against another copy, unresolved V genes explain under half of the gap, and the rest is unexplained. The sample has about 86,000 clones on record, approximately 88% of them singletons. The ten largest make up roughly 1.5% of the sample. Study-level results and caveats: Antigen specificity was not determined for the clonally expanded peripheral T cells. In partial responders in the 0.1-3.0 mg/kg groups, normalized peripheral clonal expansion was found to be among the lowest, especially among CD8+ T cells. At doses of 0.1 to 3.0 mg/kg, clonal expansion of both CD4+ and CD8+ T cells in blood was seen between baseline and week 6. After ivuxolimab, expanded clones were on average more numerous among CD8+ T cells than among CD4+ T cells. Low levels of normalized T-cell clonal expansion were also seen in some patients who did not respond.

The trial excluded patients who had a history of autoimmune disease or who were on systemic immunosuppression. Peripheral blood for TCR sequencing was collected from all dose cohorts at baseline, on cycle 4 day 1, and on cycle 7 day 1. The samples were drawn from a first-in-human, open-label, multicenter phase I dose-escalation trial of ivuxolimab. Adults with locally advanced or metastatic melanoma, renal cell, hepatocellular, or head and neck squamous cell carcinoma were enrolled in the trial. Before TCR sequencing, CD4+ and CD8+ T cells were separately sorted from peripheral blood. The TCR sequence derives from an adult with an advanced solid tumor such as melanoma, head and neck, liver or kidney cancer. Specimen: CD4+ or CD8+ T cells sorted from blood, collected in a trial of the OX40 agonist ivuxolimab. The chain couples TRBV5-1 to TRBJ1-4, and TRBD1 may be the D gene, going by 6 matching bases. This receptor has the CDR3 CASSLGGQIHEKLFF. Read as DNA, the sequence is TGCGCCAGCAGCTTGGGGGGGCAAATCCATGAAAAACTGTTTTTT.